Below, 8 T cell receptor beta chains from the same sample are listed, as sequenced in a study of CD8+CD57+ T cells in acquired aplastic anemia. Patients who underwent sequencing had shown CD8+CD57+ cell expansion by flow cytometry. The study profiled TCR beta VDJ and CDR3 using genomic DNA as template. TCRdb re-called the reads through MiXCR, storing one row per CDR3 protein. The sample consists of about 160,000 distinct CDR3 sequences, around half of them appearing once. The material sequenced was sorted CD4+, CD8+, or CD8+CD57+ T cells (not recorded which) from PBMCs. All receptors derive from a human donor with aplastic anemia.

With regard to this clonotype: A much larger clone is a single base away; this may be a read error. Because it lacks the conserved phenylalanine or tryptophan at the end, this CDR3 is likely a read error. As DNA, the CDR3 is TGTGCCAGCAGTTACGGGACAGGGGAGGTTTCACCCCTCCACTCT. This encodes CASSYGTGEVSPLHS. The V call is TRBV6-4, the J call TRBJ1-6, with TRBD1 matching 10 bases. J gave up 9 bases and V 5 bases, and 7 bases lay outside the gene matches. The CDR3 runs 15 residues. The V gene's germline CDR1 is MRHNA and CDR2 SNTAGT.

The sample holds many counts of this clonotype. This chain links TRBV4-1 with TRBJ2-7; 9 positions agree with TRBD2. The CDR3 has 18 amino acids. Trimming cost V 0 bases and J 2 bases; bases outside gene matches: 11. CDR1 is MGHRA and CDR2 is YSYEKL in the germline V gene. The CDR3 bases are TGCGCCAGCAGCCAAGAACCCTGGGCGGGAGGGGTTCCCTACGAGCAGTACTTC. Encoded protein: CASSQEPWAGGVPYEQYF.

This clonotype was seen many times. The chain uses TRBV12-3 or TRBV12-4 and TRBJ2-3, with 10 positions matching TRBD2. Trimming cost V 6 bases and J 0 bases; bases outside gene matches: 6. The CDR3 contains 16 residues. Written as DNA, the CDR3 is TGTGCCAGCAGCCGAAGGACTAGCGGAAGCACAGATACGCAGTATTTT. Translating gives CASSRRTSGSTDTQYF.

This clonotype was recorded many times. V is TRBV7-3 and J is TRBJ2-2; D possibly corresponds to TRBD2 (6 bases). Trimming cost V 1 base and J 5 bases, with 11 bases left between them. Germline lookup yields CDR1 SGHTA and CDR2 FQGTGA. CDR3 length equals 15 residues. CDR3 nucleotide sequence: TGTGCCAGCAGCTTAAGAACTGGAGGGACCGGGGAGCTGTTTTTT. Translation: CASSLRTGGTGELFF.

The rearrangement uses TRBV20-1 and TRBJ2-7; no firm D call. The CDR3 consists of 11 residues. Germline loops: CDR1 DFQATT, CDR2 SNEGSKA (reference sequence). Trimming cost V 6 bases and J 3 bases, with 9 bases left between them. CDR3: CSAVSGYEQYF. The CDR3 coding sequence is TGCAGTGCCGTTTCAGGCTACGAGCAGTACTTC.

The chain is built from TRBV5-6 and TRBJ2-7; 7 nucleotides line up with TRBD1. Germline assignment: CDR1 SGHDT and CDR2 YYEEEE. J gave up 2 bases and V 4 bases, and 9 bases lay outside the gene matches. The CDR3 length is 15 residues. CDR3 coding DNA: TGTGCCAGCAGCCTCCCCGACAGGGTTGCCTACGAGCAGTACTTC. Its protein is CASSLPDRVAYEQYF.

The chain is built from TRBV19 and TRBJ1-1; D may be TRBD1 (5 bases). V was shortened by 0 bases and J by 3 bases, with 20 bases between the two germline ends. The germline gives CDR1 LNHDA, CDR2 SQIVND (reference sequence). The CDR3 spans 18 residues. The CDR3 region is CASSIDSVTLQGDTEAFF. DNA for the CDR3: TGTGCCAGTAGTATAGATTCGGTTACTCTCCAAGGGGACACTGAAGCTTTCTTT.

A remark on this clonotype: At one end the junction does not follow the germline gene, possibly because of a read error. The V and J genes are TRBV11-2 and TRBJ1-2, with 10 positions matching TRBD1. This CDR3 comprises 16 residues. Germline V gene lookup returns CDR1 SGHAT and CDR2 FQNNGV. The CDR3 coding sequence is TGTGCCAGCAGCTTACGGACAGGGGGAGCTAACTATGTCTACACCTTC. This translates into CASSLRTGGANYVYTF.